These 26 T cell receptor beta chains were sequenced from one sample in a study of read filtering for tumor transcriptome and immune sequencing. Molecular barcoded adaptors covering alpha/delta and beta/gamma chains were used on roughly 400 ng RNA. TCRdb re-called the reads with MiXCR, one entry per CDR3 protein. Found here are 20,000 or so distinct CDR3 sequences, more than 20% of them singletons; the top ten hold 20% to 30%. Specimen: a population of CD138-negative cells sorted from bone marrow. Receptor source: a donor over 35 with multiple myeloma.

This clonotype occurred many times. V and J are TRBV20-1 and TRBJ2-7; a possible D gene is TRBD2 (6 bases). Germline V gives CDR1 DFQATT, CDR2 SNEGSKA (reference sequence). The CDR3 length is 14 residues. The V end lost 2 bases, the J end lost 4 bases, and 15 bases lay between the germline ends. CDR3 DNA: TGCAGTGCTAGACCCCTAGCGTCTTCTTACGAGCAGTACTTC. This codes for CSARPLASSYEQYF.

In this sample, this clonotype turned up many times. The chain has TRBV29-1 and TRBJ2-3; 14 bases fit TRBD2. The CDR3 spans 18 residues. Germline V gene data show CDR1 as SQVTM and CDR2 as ANQGSEA. The V segment lost 6 bases and the J segment 0 bases; nucleotides outside the gene matches: 11. This chain's CDR3 is CSVPRGLAGGASTDTQYF. The DNA of the CDR3 is TGCAGCGTCCCAAGAGGACTAGCGGGAGGCGCTAGCACAGATACGCAGTATTTT.

The chain is built from TRBV7-9 and TRBJ2-5, with 7 positions matching TRBD2. Germline CDR1 SEHNR, CDR2 FQNEAQ (reference sequence). The junction had 9 bases not matched to a gene; V was cut back by 4 bases and J by 4 bases. CDR3 length: 15 residues. CDR3 DNA sequence: TGTGCCAGCAGCTACGAGGGAGCGGGATTAGAGACCCAGTACTTC. It yields the protein CASSYEGAGLETQYF. Filled out from reference TRBV7-9 and TRBJ2-5, the complete variable domain reads DTGVSQNPRHKITKRGQNVTFRCDPISEHNRLYWYRQTLGQGPEFLTYFQNEAQLEKSRLLSDRFSAERPKGSFSTLEIQRTEQGDSAMYLCASSYEGAGLETQYFGPGTRLLVL.

With respect to this clonotype: The CDR3 ends on some other residue instead of the conserved phenylalanine or tryptophan, so this is likely a read error. The chain has TRBV29-1 and TRBJ1-1; D is unclear. Germline V gene lookup returns CDR1 SQVTM and CDR2 ANQGSEA. The CDR3 consists of 14 residues. The CDR3 nucleotides read TGCAGCGTTGGCGTTGGTGGGCAGAACGCTGAAGCTTTCCTT. This encodes CSVGVGGQNAEAFL.

For this clonotype: One end of the junction varies from germline; a read error may be responsible. This chain uses TRBV10-2 with TRBJ2-1; D uncertain. The germline V gene has CDR1 WSHSY and CDR2 SAAADI. The CDR3 runs 12 residues. The CDR3 coding sequence is TGCGCCAACAGTCTAGTAGGAAGTGAGCAGTTCTTC. The encoded protein is CANSLVGSEQFF.

Many counts were recorded for this clonotype. The chain employs TRBV5-4 and TRBJ2-3; 11 bases map to TRBD1. The CDR3 sequence is 16 residues long. The V gene's germline CDR1 is SGHNT and CDR2 YYREEE (reference sequence). The J segment lost 5 bases and the V segment lost 4 bases, leaving 9 bases of the junction unmatched. In nucleotides, the CDR3 is TGTGCCAGCAGCGCTCCGGGACAGGGGGTAGGAGATACGCAGTATTTT. It encodes CASSAPGQGVGDTQYF.

The chain employs TRBV4-2 and TRBJ2-3; D is ambiguous. CDR1 is LGHNA, CDR2 YNFKEQ, per germline. Trimming took 0 bases from V and 6 from J, leaving 16 bases between them. The CDR3 is 16 amino acids. CDR3 nucleotide sequence: TGTGCCAGCAGCCAAGAATCCCCGCCGCGGACGGATACGCAGTATTTT. Amino acid sequence: CASSQESPPRTDTQYF.

This clonotype was observed at least ten times. The rearrangement joins TRBV6-5 to TRBJ2-1, with unresolved D. V dropped 7 bases and J dropped 2 bases, with 12 bases sitting between them. The CDR3 has 14 residues. CDR1 and CDR2 from the germline V gene are MNHEY and SVGAGI. The CDR3 DNA sequence: TGTGCCAGCAAGCTGTTTGGGGCCTACAATGAGCAGTTCTTC. This gives the protein CASKLFGAYNEQFF.

At least ten counts were recorded for this clonotype. V usage is TRBV29-1 and J usage is TRBJ2-3; D may be TRBD2 (5 bases). V was clipped by 5 bases and J by 2 bases, with 8 bases between them. The CDR3 length is 12 residues. Germline loops: CDR1 SQVTM, CDR2 ANQGSEA. Here the CDR3 DNA reads TGCAGCGTTTTCCGGGACACAGATACGCAGTATTTT. It yields the protein CSVFRDTDTQYF.

This clonotype was found a few times. The rearrangement uses TRBV20-1 and TRBJ2-1; D remains ambiguous. The length of the CDR3 is 17 residues. Per the germline V gene, CDR1 is DFQATT and CDR2 is SNEGSKA (reference sequence). V was trimmed by 0 bases and J by 0 bases, leaving 15 bases between them. The CDR3: CSARDYSVGLSYNEQFF. CDR3 DNA sequence: TGCAGTGCTAGAGATTACAGTGTAGGTCTCTCCTACAATGAGCAGTTCTTC.

This clonotype was counted ten times or more. V usage is TRBV28 and J usage is TRBJ2-7, with D possibly TRBD2 on 5 matching bases. The CDR3 totals 14 residues. Trimming cost V 5 bases and J 0 bases, with 11 bases left between them. Germline V gives CDR1 MDHEN, CDR2 SYDVKM. The CDR3 sequence is CASSQADFSYEQYF. CDR3 coding DNA: TGTGCCAGCAGTCAAGCGGACTTCTCCTACGAGCAGTACTTC.

This rearrangement joins TRBV7-8 to TRBJ2-1, with D maybe TRBD2 (6 bases). Germline CDR1 and CDR2: SGHVS and FQNEAQ. Trimming cost V 2 bases and J 5 bases, with 16 bases left between them. CDR3 length: 16 residues. The CDR3 DNA reads TGTGCCAGCAGCTTAAATTGGTGGGAGGCAGACAATGAGCAGTTCTTC. Its translation is CASSLNWWEADNEQFF.

This clonotype appeared a single time. At one of its ends the junction is not consistent with the germline gene, which may arise from a read error. The chain is built from TRBV7-8 and TRBJ2-2, with D perhaps matching TRBD2 (5 bases). CDR1 and CDR2 (germline): SGHVS, FQNEAQ. The CDR3 loop spans 16 amino acids. DNA of the CDR3: TGTGCCAGCAGCTTAAGTTACAGCGAATGCACCGGGGAGCTGTTTTTC. This encodes CASSLSYSECTGELFF.

A word on this clonotype: This may be a read error, as it is one base from a much larger clone. The chain recombines TRBV6-2 or TRBV6-3 with TRBJ2-1, with no clear D. The CDR3 is 13 residues long. Germline CDR1 MNHEY, CDR2 SVGEGT. This chain's CDR3 is CASSYVLVDEQLF. The CDR3 DNA reads as TGTGCCAGCAGTTACGTACTCGTCGATGAGCAGCTCTTC.

By share of the sample, this clonotype is medium-sized. V usage is TRBV29-1 and J usage is TRBJ2-1, with 8 nucleotides matching TRBD2. This CDR3 region has 14 residues. Trimming cost V 2 bases and J 7 bases; bases outside gene matches: 7. Germline V gene sequence: CDR1 SQVTM, CDR2 ANQGSEA. CDR3 protein: CSVEPSGRLNEQFF. The CDR3 nucleotides read TGCAGCGTTGAACCCAGCGGGAGATTAAATGAGCAGTTCTTC.

This clonotype was picked up a small number of times. The CDR3 DNA reads as TGCAGCGTAGGGGACACCACTGAAGCTTTCTTT. Residues: CSVGDTTEAFF. The chain links TRBV29-1 to TRBJ1-1; D is possibly TRBD1 (6 bases). The germline gives CDR1 SQVTM, CDR2 ANQGSEA. The CDR3 totals 11 residues. With 6 bases removed from V and 4 bases from J, the gap between germline ends came to 9 bases.

This clonotype came up many times. The chain joins TRBV7-2 to TRBJ1-1; no clear D. V lost 5 bases and J 0 bases, leaving 7 bases between the germline ends. Germline CDR1 is SGHTA and CDR2 is FQGNSA. The CDR3 loop spans 13 amino acids. The chain's CDR3 is CASSPRVNTEAFF. The CDR3 DNA sequence: TGTGCCAGCAGCCCACGGGTGAACACTGAAGCTTTCTTT.

Points on this clonotype: A single base separates this from a much larger clone, so it may be a read error. The CDR3 DNA follows: TGCAGCGTTGGGGGGAGGCAGGCGGGATACGAGCAGTACTTC. Its translation is CSVGGRQAGYEQYF. This chain connects TRBV29-1 to TRBJ2-7; D perhaps matches TRBD2 (6 bases). Germline CDR1 is SQVTM and CDR2 is ANQGSEA. The CDR3 loop spans 14 amino acids. Trimming stripped 4 bases from V and 4 bases from J, with 17 bases between.

This clonotype was picked up many times. V gene TRBV18 combines with J gene TRBJ2-7; 8 bases map to TRBD1. Unmatched junction bases numbered 11, after V lost 0 bases and J lost 7 bases. Germline CDR1 KGHSH, CDR2 LQKENI. The CDR3 loop spans 16 amino acids. DNA of the CDR3: TGTGCCAGCTCACCACCACTTCAGCAGGGGGCTTGGGAGCAGTACTTC. This translates into CASSPPLQQGAWEQYF.

The rearrangement uses TRBV28 and TRBJ1-4, with a tentative D call TRBD1 (5 bases). V dropped 5 bases and J dropped 5 bases, with 15 bases sitting between them. This CDR3 contains 15 residues. From germline, CDR1 is MDHEN and CDR2 SYDVKM. CDR3 sequence: CASSPAGRRNEKLFF. The CDR3 region has the DNA TGTGCCAGCAGTCCCGCGGGACGGCGCAATGAAAAACTGTTTTTT.

This clonotype ranks as medium-sized. This chain joins TRBV9 and TRBJ1-1; the match to TRBD1 covers 7 bases. This CDR3 spans 15 amino acids. V lost 5 bases to trimming and J lost 0 bases; unmatched junction nucleotides: 7. Per germline, CDR1 SGDLS and CDR2 YYNGEE. CDR3 amino acids: CASSTRDSMNTEAFF. The CDR3 bases are TGTGCCAGCAGTACCCGGGACAGCATGAACACTGAAGCTTTCTTT.

This clonotype has just one count. The junction departs from the called germline gene at one end, perhaps through a read error. The genes are TRBV4-2 and TRBJ2-7, with no clear D. The CDR3 has 14 amino acids. Germline assignment: CDR1 LGHNA and CDR2 YNFKEQ. In DNA, the CDR3 is TGTGCCAGCAGCCGAGCTAGTGTCTCCTACGTGCAGTACTTC. It translates to CASSRASVSYVQYF.

In this sample, this clonotype turned up many times. V and J are TRBV29-1 and TRBJ2-1, with 10 bases that match TRBD2. With 6 bases clipped from V and 7 bases from J, the junction kept 9 bases outside the gene matches. The V gene's germline CDR1 is SQVTM and CDR2 ANQGSEA. The CDR3 is 14 amino acids. The CDR3 spells CSVVTSGSSNEQFF. CDR3 nucleotide sequence: TGCAGCGTCGTGACTAGCGGGTCATCAAATGAGCAGTTCTTC.

V usage is TRBV5-1 and J usage is TRBJ2-2, with TRBD2 as a possible D gene (7 bases). Germline CDR1 reads SGHRS; CDR2 reads YFSETQ. The V and J ends lost 5 bases and 2 bases respectively, with 16 bases between them. The CDR3 totals 16 residues. The DNA of the CDR3 is TGCGCCAGCAGACCTCCGGGGGGCCCCAACACCGGGGAGCTGTTTTTT. Translated, it gives CASRPPGGPNTGELFF.

This chain connects TRBV29-1 to TRBJ2-3; the D is unclear. This CDR3 has 15 amino acids. V was shortened by 3 bases and J by 2 bases, with 15 bases between the two germline ends. Germline loops: CDR1 SQVTM, CDR2 ANQGSEA. The CDR3 here is CSVDGHPSTTDTQYF. The CDR3 DNA sequence: TGCAGCGTTGATGGCCACCCCAGTACCACAGATACGCAGTATTTT.

This clonotype was seen only a few times. The chain couples TRBV10-3 to TRBJ2-3; D not certain. Trimming took off 6 bases at V and 0 bases at J, with 19 bases between the two ends. CDR1 is ENHRY and CDR2 is SYGVKD in the germline V gene. This CDR3 spans 17 amino acids. In DNA form, the CDR3 reads TGTGCCATCAGCGACACGCTAGGGTCGAGGAGCACAGATACGCAGTATTTT. This sequence encodes CAISDTLGSRSTDTQYF.